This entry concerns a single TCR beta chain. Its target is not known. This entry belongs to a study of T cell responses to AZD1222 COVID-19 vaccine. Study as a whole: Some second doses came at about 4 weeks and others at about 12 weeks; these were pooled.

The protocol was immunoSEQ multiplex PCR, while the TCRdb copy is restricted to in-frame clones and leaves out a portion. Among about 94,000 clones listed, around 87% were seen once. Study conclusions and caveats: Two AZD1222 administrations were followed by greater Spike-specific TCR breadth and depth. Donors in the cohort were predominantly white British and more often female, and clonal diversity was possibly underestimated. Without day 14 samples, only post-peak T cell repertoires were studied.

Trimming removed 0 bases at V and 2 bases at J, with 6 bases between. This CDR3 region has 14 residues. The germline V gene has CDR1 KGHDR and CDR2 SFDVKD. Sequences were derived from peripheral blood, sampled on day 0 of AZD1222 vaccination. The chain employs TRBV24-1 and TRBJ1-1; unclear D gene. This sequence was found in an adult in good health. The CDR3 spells CATSDLDSNTEAFF. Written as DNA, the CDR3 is TGTGCCACCAGTGATTTGGACTCTAACACTGAAGCTTTCTTT.